The next 28 T cell receptor beta chains were all read from a single sample in a study of beta chain features in type 1 diabetes. Since all of the isolated RNA was reverse transcribed, expressed TCRB transcripts were what got sequenced. Sequencing used immunoSEQ multiplex PCR; TCRdb keeps in-frame clones, though not all of them. The sample holds fewer than 400,000 clones, 7% to 9% seen once. What was sequenced was central memory CD4+ T cells from blood. The receptors originated from a woman younger than 35 in good health.

This clone was recorded many times. The chain recombines TRBV14 with TRBJ1-1, with a tentative D call TRBD1 (6 bases). This CDR3 contains 19 residues. V lost 1 base and J 1 base, leaving 22 bases between the germline ends. Germline lookup yields CDR1 SGHDN and CDR2 FVKESK. The CDR3: CASSQVVAHQGQPNTEAFF. The DNA of the CDR3 is TGTGCCAGCAGCCAAGTCGTCGCGCACCAAGGACAGCCGAACACTGAAGCTTTCTTT.

CDR3 nucleotide sequence: TGTGCCAGCAGCTTCGCAGGGGAAAATCAGCCCCAGCATTTT. Amino acids: CASSFAGENQPQHF. The chain has TRBV27 and TRBJ1-5, with TRBD1 as a possible D gene (6 bases). V was cut by 6 bases and J by 4 bases, with 13 bases left in between. The CDR3 length is 14 residues. The V gene's germline CDR1 is MNHEY and CDR2 SMNVEV (reference sequence).

This rearrangement joins TRBV15 to TRBJ2-4; TRBD2 might be the D (6 bases). Deletions cut 1 base from V and 0 bases from J, with 7 bases between. Germline CDR1 is LNHNV and CDR2 is YYDKDF (reference sequence). The CDR3 loop spans 15 amino acids. The CDR3 sequence: CATSRGGVAKNIQYF. For the CDR3, the DNA is TGTGCCACCAGCAGAGGGGGGGTAGCCAAAAACATTCAGTACTTC.

The chain joins TRBV18 to TRBJ2-1; TRBD2 might be the D (5 bases). The CDR3 is 15 amino acids. V shed 1 base and J shed 3 bases, with 10 bases lying between them. Germline V gene data show CDR1 as KGHSH and CDR2 as LQKENI. CDR3 amino acids: CASSPLAISYNEQFF. The CDR3 nucleotides are TGTGCCAGCTCACCACTAGCGATAAGCTACAATGAGCAGTTCTTC.

This clone occurred a few times. CDR3 sequence (DNA): TGTGCCAGCAGTGAAGACCTTTCAACTAGCGGGTTCACAGATACGCAGTATTTT. Encoded protein: CASSEDLSTSGFTDTQYF. The chain links TRBV6-1 to TRBJ2-3; 9 bases are shared with TRBD2. J gave up 2 bases and V 1 base, and 10 bases lay outside the gene matches. Germline V gene sequence: CDR1 MNHNS, CDR2 SASEGT. The CDR3 extends over 18 amino acids.

This clone was picked up a small number of times. The chain has TRBV5-1 and TRBJ1-1; 10 bases fit TRBD1. V lost 4 bases, J lost 6 bases, and 3 bases stayed unmatched. This CDR3 contains 13 residues. The germline gives CDR1 SGHRS, CDR2 YFSETQ. The CDR3: CASSVGQGAEAFF. CDR3 nucleotide sequence: TGCGCCAGCAGCGTAGGACAGGGGGCTGAAGCTTTCTTT.

This clone was observed a handful of times. The same CDR3 arises from other DNA sequences in this sample as well. The V gene is TRBV5-6, the J gene TRBJ2-7, with TRBD1 matching over 9 bases. The CDR3 contains 14 residues. Germline CDR1 and CDR2: SGHDT and YYEEEE. V lost 6 bases and J lost 1; bases outside the gene matches: 5. The CDR3 reads CASIRTGVSYEQYF. The CDR3 nucleotides read TGTGCCAGCATACGGACAGGGGTTTCCTACGAGCAGTACTTC.

About this clone: At one of its ends the junction is not consistent with the germline gene, which may arise from a read error. The V gene is TRBV7-9, the J gene TRBJ2-6; D might be TRBD2 (5 bases). Per the germline V gene, CDR1 is SEHNR and CDR2 is FQNEAQ (reference sequence). The CDR3 covers 17 residues. The CDR3 here is CASSLGGLPSGANVLTF. In nucleotides, the CDR3 is TGCGCCAGCAGCCTTGGCGGACTGCCCTCTGGGGCCAACGTCCTGACTTTC.

This clone has more than one count but fewer than ten. The chain joins TRBV2 to TRBJ1-1, with 7 bases fitting TRBD1. Looked up from germline, CDR1 is SNHLY and CDR2 is FYNNEI. V shed 3 bases and J 2 bases; nucleotides not matched to a gene: 3. The CDR3 contains 14 residues. The CDR3 reads CASSESGGNTEAFF. CDR3 coding DNA: TGTGCCAGCAGTGAGTCAGGGGGTAACACTGAAGCTTTCTTT.

The chain joins TRBV9 to TRBJ2-2, with no clear D. The CDR3 extends over 15 amino acids. V was clipped by 4 bases and J by 5 bases, with 15 bases between them. The V gene's germline CDR1 is SGDLS and CDR2 YYNGEE. Here the CDR3 reads CASSPRASQTGELFF. The CDR3, as DNA: TGTGCCAGCAGCCCCCGGGCTAGTCAGACCGGGGAGCTGTTTTTT.

V is TRBV10-3 and J is TRBJ2-7; D is tentatively TRBD1 or TRBD2 (6 bases each). V was pared by 0 bases and J by 4 bases, with 7 bases between. Germline V gene lookup returns CDR1 ENHRY and CDR2 SYGVKD. The CDR3 spans 13 residues. The CDR3 DNA follows: TGTGCCATCAGTGAGTCAGGGGGGTACGAGCAGTACTTC. It encodes CAISESGGYEQYF.

In this sample, this clone turned up many times. The sample contains more than one DNA sequence encoding this CDR3. This rearrangement joins TRBV2 to TRBJ2-1, with 8 nucleotides matching TRBD2. Germline-derived CDR1 and CDR2 are SNHLY and FYNNEI. The V segment lost 3 bases and the J segment 4 bases; nucleotides outside the gene matches: 2. This CDR3 region has 14 residues. Here the CDR3 reads CASSETSVYNEQFF. CDR3 DNA sequence: TGTGCCAGCAGTGAGACTAGCGTATACAATGAGCAGTTCTTC.

Only a few counts were recorded for this clone. The CDR3 region has the DNA TGCGCCAGCAGCCAAGGCCCCCCAGCGGGAGATCTGAGGAACATTCAGTACTTC. It codes for CASSQGPPAGDLRNIQYF. V gene TRBV4-3 combines with J gene TRBJ2-4; TRBD2 matches at 8 bases. The trim removed 1 base at V and 7 bases at J, leaving 15 bases unmatched. The CDR3 runs to 18 residues. Germline values: CDR1 LGHNA, CDR2 YSLEER.

The chain combines TRBV15 with TRBJ2-3; TRBD2 matches at 7 bases. The CDR3 extends over 14 amino acids. Germline assignment: CDR1 LNHNV and CDR2 YYDKDF (reference sequence). V lost 6 bases to trimming and J lost 0 bases; unmatched junction nucleotides: 3. In DNA, the CDR3 is TGTGCCACCAGGATGGGGGGGAGCACAGATACGCAGTATTTT. Translated, it gives CATRMGGSTDTQYF.

This clone was detected only a few times. J is TRBJ1-3 and V is TRBV18, with D hard to call. This CDR3 spans 14 amino acids. Germline values: CDR1 KGHSH, CDR2 LQKENI. V lost 2 bases and J 2 bases, leaving 7 bases between the germline ends. CDR3 sequence (DNA): TGTGCCAGCTCACCAGAAAGGGCTGGAAACACCATATATTTT. Translating gives CASSPERAGNTIYF.

The DNA of the CDR3 is TGTGCCAGCAGCTCACGATACGAGCAGTACTTC. Its protein is CASSSRYEQYF. The chain has TRBV7-2 and TRBJ2-7; D call uncertain. With 4 bases removed from V and 4 bases from J, the gap between germline ends came to 5 bases. The CDR3 has 11 residues. The germline V gene has CDR1 SGHTA and CDR2 FQGNSA.

The V gene is TRBV28, the J gene TRBJ1-2; 9 nucleotides align to TRBD1. The CDR3 has 16 residues. V gave up 5 bases and J gave up 1 base; unmatched junction bases: 8. Germline CDR1 MDHEN, CDR2 SYDVKM. Here the CDR3 DNA reads TGTGCCAGCAGTACGGTGGGACAGGGATATAACTATGGCTACACCTTC. Protein product: CASSTVGQGYNYGYTF.

This clone appeared a few times. The CDR3 sequence: CASSLARGRETQYF. The CDR3 nucleotides read TGCGCCAGCAGCTTGGCCAGGGGGCGAGAGACCCAGTACTTC. J is TRBJ2-5 and V is TRBV5-1; 8 nucleotides line up with TRBD1. V was clipped by 0 bases and J by 4 bases; unmatched bases: 2. Germline assignment: CDR1 SGHRS and CDR2 YFSETQ. The CDR3 covers 14 residues.

The genes are TRBV7-2 and TRBJ2-2; D unresolved. This CDR3 is built from 16 residues. V lost 5 bases and J lost 3, with 16 bases in between. The V gene's germline CDR1 is SGHTA and CDR2 FQGNSA. CDR3 bases: TGTGCCAGCAGCCCCCGAGTAAACTCGGACACCGGGGAGCTGTTTTTT. Its protein product is CASSPRVNSDTGELFF.

This clone has at least ten counts. The genes are TRBV18 and TRBJ1-4; D unclear. V lost 3 bases, J lost 5 bases, and 13 bases lay in between. This CDR3 spans 15 amino acids. Germline assignment: CDR1 KGHSH and CDR2 LQKENI. Here the CDR3 DNA reads TGTGCCAGCTCACCTAGCCCGACTTTGAATGAAAAACTGTTTTTT. Translating gives CASSPSPTLNEKLFF.

In its sample, this clone was seen a few times. This chain links TRBV21-1 with TRBJ2-7; the D call in the table, TRBD2, was not verified against the DNA. TRBV21-1 is a documented pseudogene. This CDR3 has 15 amino acids. This CDR3 is CASSKLTGGTYEQYF. The DNA of the CDR3 is TGTGCCAGCAGCAAACTTACCGGGGGAACCTACGAGCAGTACTTC.

V is TRBV5-1 and J is TRBJ2-3; D unclear. There are 13 residues in the CDR3. Trimming stripped 6 bases from V and 4 bases from J, with 12 bases between. CDR1 is SGHRS, CDR2 YFSETQ, per germline. This CDR3 reads CASTGSGADTQYF. The CDR3 region has the DNA TGCGCCAGCACCGGAAGTGGGGCAGATACGCAGTATTTT.

This clone was picked up a small number of times. This chain joins TRBV6-5 and TRBJ2-2; 10 positions agree with TRBD2. V was pared by 6 bases and J by 4 bases, with 5 bases of the junction left unmatched. From germline, CDR1 is MNHEY and CDR2 SVGAGI. This CDR3 contains 15 residues. The CDR3 loop reads CASRSSGSGTGELFF. In DNA form, the CDR3 reads TGTGCCAGCAGGTCTAGCGGGAGTGGCACCGGGGAGCTGTTTTTT.

This clone was seen only a few times. The CDR3 sequence: CASSRIRAGGTYNEQFF. The CDR3 DNA follows: TGTGCCAGCAGCCGTATCAGGGCGGGAGGTACCTACAATGAGCAGTTCTTC. The chain joins TRBV7-9 to TRBJ2-1; 8 nucleotides align to TRBD2. Germline trimming cut 5 bases from V and 2 bases from J; bases unmatched to any gene: 11. CDR3 length: 17 residues. CDR1 SEHNR and CDR2 FQNEAQ come from the germline V gene (reference sequence).

This clone was seen at least ten times. The V call is TRBV19, the J call TRBJ2-1, with 15 bases fitting TRBD2. Germline V gives CDR1 LNHDA, CDR2 SQIVND (reference sequence). There are 17 residues in the CDR3. V lost 4 bases, J lost 6 bases, and 7 bases stayed unmatched. This CDR3 is CASSTLGLAGGGNEQFF. In DNA form, the CDR3 reads TGTGCCAGTAGTACTTTGGGACTAGCGGGAGGTGGCAATGAGCAGTTCTTC.

J is TRBJ1-2 and V is TRBV5-1; D is unresolved. Trimming removed 1 base at V and 0 bases at J, with 7 bases between. Germline V gene sequence: CDR1 SGHRS, CDR2 YFSETQ. The CDR3 totals 14 residues. The CDR3 DNA reads as TGCGCCAGCAGCTTGATCACAGCTAACTATGGCTACACCTTC. This gives the protein CASSLITANYGYTF.

This clone has only a few counts. V usage is TRBV19 and J usage is TRBJ1-2, with 7 bases lining up with TRBD1. V was clipped by 6 bases and J by 4 bases; unmatched bases: 5. CDR1 and CDR2 from the germline V gene are LNHDA and SQIVND (reference sequence). The CDR3 extends over 13 amino acids. This CDR3 is CASRGRDSYGYTF. The CDR3 nucleotides are TGTGCCAGTAGAGGACGGGACAGCTATGGCTACACCTTC. Looking up the rest from reference TRBV19 and TRBJ1-2 gives the full variable domain: DGGITQSPKYLFRKEGQNVTLSCEQNLNHDAMYWYRQDPGQGLRLIYYSQIVNDFQKGDIAEGYSVSREKKESFPLTVTSAQKNPTAFYLCASRGRDSYGYTFGSGTRLTVV.

CDR3 DNA: TGTGCCAGCATAGACGGATACAATGAGCAGTTCTTC. It codes for CASIDGYNEQFF. The V call is TRBV6-1, the J call TRBJ2-1; D gene uncertain. The V gene's germline CDR1 is MNHNS and CDR2 SASEGT. Trimming took 7 bases from V and 4 from J, leaving 8 bases between them. The CDR3 runs to 12 residues.